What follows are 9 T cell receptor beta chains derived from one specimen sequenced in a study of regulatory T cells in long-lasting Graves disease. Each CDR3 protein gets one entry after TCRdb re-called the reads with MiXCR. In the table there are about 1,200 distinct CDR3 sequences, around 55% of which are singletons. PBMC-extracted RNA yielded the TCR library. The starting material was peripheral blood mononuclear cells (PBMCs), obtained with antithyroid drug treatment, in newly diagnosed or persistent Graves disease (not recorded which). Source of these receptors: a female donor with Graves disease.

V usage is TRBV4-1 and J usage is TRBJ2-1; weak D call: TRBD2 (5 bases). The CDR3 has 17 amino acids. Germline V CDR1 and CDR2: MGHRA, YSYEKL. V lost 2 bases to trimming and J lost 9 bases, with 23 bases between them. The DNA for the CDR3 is TGCGCCAGCAGCCAAACCGACGGGCGCTTGGCAGAGGGTGAGCAGTTCTTC. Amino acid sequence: CASSQTDGRLAEGEQFF.

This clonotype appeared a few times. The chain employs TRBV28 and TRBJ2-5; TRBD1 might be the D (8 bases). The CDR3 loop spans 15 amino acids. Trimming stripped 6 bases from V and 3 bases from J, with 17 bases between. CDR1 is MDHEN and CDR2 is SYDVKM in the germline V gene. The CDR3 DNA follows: TGTGCCAGCAGCTTACAGGGGGGGAACAAAGAGACCCAGTACTTC. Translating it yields CASSLQGGNKETQYF.

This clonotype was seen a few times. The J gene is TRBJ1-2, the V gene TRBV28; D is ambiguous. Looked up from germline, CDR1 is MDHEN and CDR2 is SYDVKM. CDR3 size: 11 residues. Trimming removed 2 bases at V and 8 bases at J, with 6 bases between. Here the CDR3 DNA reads TGTGCCAGCAGTTTACGCGCAGGCTACACCTTC. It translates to CASSLRAGYTF.

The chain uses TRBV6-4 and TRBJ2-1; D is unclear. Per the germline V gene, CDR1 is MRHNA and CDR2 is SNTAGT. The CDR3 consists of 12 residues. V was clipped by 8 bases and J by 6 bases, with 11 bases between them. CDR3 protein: CASVGPFNEQFF. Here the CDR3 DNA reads TGTGCCAGCGTCGGACCGTTCAATGAGCAGTTCTTC.

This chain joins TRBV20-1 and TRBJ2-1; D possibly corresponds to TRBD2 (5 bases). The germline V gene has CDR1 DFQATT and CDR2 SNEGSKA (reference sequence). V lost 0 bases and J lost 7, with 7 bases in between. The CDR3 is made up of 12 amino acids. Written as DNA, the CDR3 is TGCAGTGCTAGAGATACGGGGAATGAGCAGTTCTTC. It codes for CSARDTGNEQFF.

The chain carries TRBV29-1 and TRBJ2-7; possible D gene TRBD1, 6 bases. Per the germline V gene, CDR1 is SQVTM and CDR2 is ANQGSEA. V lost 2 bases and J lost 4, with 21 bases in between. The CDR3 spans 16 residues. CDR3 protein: CSVERPSQGNIYEQYF. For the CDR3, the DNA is TGCAGCGTTGAACGCCCCAGCCAGGGGAACATATACGAGCAGTACTTC.

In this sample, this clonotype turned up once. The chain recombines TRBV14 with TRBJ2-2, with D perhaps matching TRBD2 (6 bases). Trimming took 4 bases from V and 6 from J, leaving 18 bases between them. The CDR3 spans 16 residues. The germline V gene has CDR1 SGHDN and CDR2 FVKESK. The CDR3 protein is CASSRSRDWPPGELFF. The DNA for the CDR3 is TGTGCCAGCAGCCGATCTCGGGACTGGCCACCCGGGGAGCTGTTTTTT.

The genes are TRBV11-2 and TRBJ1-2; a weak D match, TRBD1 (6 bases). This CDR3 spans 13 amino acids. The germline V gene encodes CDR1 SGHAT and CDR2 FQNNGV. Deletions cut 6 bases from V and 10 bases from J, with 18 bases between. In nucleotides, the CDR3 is TGTGCCAGCAGACAGGGATCGGCCTTTTACTACACCTTC. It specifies CASRQGSAFYYTF.

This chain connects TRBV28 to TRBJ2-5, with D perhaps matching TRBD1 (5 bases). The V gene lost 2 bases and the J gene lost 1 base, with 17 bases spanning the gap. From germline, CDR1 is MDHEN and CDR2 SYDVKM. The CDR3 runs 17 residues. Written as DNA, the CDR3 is TGTGCCAGCAGTTTAGATATCGAGGACATACTCCAAGAGACCCAGTACTTC. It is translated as CASSLDIEDILQETQYF.